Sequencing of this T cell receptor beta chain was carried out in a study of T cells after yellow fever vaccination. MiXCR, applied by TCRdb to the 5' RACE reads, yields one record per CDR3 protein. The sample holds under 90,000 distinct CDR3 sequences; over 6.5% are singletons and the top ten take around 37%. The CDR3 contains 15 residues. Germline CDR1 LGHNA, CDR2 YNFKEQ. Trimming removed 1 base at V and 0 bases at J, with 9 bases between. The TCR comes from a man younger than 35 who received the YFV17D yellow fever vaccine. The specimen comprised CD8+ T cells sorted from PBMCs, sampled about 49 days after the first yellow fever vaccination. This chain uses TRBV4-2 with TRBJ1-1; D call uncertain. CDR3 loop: CASSQALFLNTEAFF. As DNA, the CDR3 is TGTGCCAGCAGCCAAGCTCTGTTTTTGAACACTGAAGCTTTCTTT.